These 32 T cell receptor beta chains share one sample of origin, sequenced in a study of T cell responses to AZD1222 COVID-19 vaccine. Sequencing was performed with immunoSEQ multiplex PCR; in TCRdb, only in-frame clones are kept and a portion is missing. The sample records more than 85,000 clones, 80% to 95% being singletons. Sequencing used peripheral blood, obtained 28 days after the second AZD1222 dose. These receptors originate from an adult who received the AZD1222 COVID-19 vaccine.

The rearrangement uses TRBV4-3 and TRBJ1-5; weak D call: TRBD1 (6 bases). The germline V gene has CDR1 LGHNA and CDR2 YSLEER. The CDR3 sequence is 17 residues long. Trimming stripped 0 bases from V and 4 bases from J, with 16 bases between. The CDR3 loop is CASSQEISTGWNQPQHF. CDR3 DNA sequence: TGCGCCAGCAGCCAAGAAATCTCTACAGGGTGGAATCAGCCCCAGCATTTT.

The rearrangement joins TRBV10-1 to TRBJ1-5; the D is unclear. Germline loops: CDR1 WNHNN, CDR2 SYGVQD (reference sequence). The CDR3 has 19 residues. The V gene lost 2 bases and the J gene lost 8 bases, with 28 bases spanning the gap. The CDR3 region is CASSEKILRSADPFKPQHF. The DNA of the CDR3 is TGCGCCAGCAGTGAGAAGATTTTGAGAAGTGCCGACCCATTTAAGCCCCAGCATTTT.

The rearrangement links TRBV5-1 to TRBJ1-3; TRBD1 matches at 9 bases. V lost 7 bases, J lost 1 base, and 3 bases stayed unmatched. Looked up from germline, CDR1 is SGHRS and CDR2 is YFSETQ. The CDR3 loop spans 14 amino acids. CDR3 protein: CASGGTGSGNTIYF. CDR3 DNA sequence: TGCGCCAGCGGCGGGACAGGGTCTGGAAACACCATATATTTT.

This clone was found once. The gene calls are TRBV12-3 or TRBV12-4 and TRBJ2-3; TRBD2 is a possible D gene (6 bases). V gave up 6 bases and J gave up 2 bases, with 9 bases separating them. The CDR3 loop spans 13 amino acids. The CDR3 loop reads CASSREPTDTQYF. Here the CDR3 DNA reads TGTGCCAGCAGCCGGGAGCCCACAGATACGCAGTATTTT.

This clone appeared a few times. The same CDR3 also results from other DNA sequences found in this sample. The rearrangement uses TRBV7-2 and TRBJ2-7; D unresolved. Germline V gene data show CDR1 as SGHTA and CDR2 as FQGNSA. The V gene lost 1 base and the J gene lost 4 bases, with 5 bases spanning the gap. The CDR3 has 12 amino acids. CDR3 coding DNA: TGTGCCAGCAGCTTAGAACAGTACGAGCAGTACTTC. It encodes CASSLEQYEQYF.

The V call is TRBV5-1, the J call TRBJ2-1; 11 bases map to TRBD1. From germline, CDR1 is SGHRS and CDR2 YFSETQ. V was pared by 3 bases and J by 8 bases, with 4 bases of the junction left unmatched. This CDR3 is built from 14 residues. CDR3 nucleotides: TGCGCCAGCAGCTCAAGGACAGGGGGCGATGAGCAGTTCTTC. Translated, it gives CASSSRTGGDEQFF.

The chain carries TRBV24-1 and TRBJ2-7; 9 bases map to TRBD1. From germline, CDR1 is KGHDR and CDR2 SFDVKD. Losses at the gene ends were 2 bases for V and 4 bases for J; bases not matched to a gene: 11. This CDR3 is built from 17 residues. The CDR3 DNA reads TGTGCCACCAGTGATTCCGCGCGGGACAGGGCTCCTTACGAGCAGTACTTC. It encodes CATSDSARDRAPYEQYF.

This clone was recorded once. The CDR3 DNA sequence: TGTGCCAGCAGCCAAGTAGTCAGCGGGCCTTACAATGAGCAGTTCTTC. As protein: CASSQVVSGPYNEQFF. V usage is TRBV4-2 and J usage is TRBJ2-1; D may be TRBD2 (6 bases). CDR1 is LGHNA and CDR2 is YNFKEQ in the germline V gene. CDR3 length: 16 residues. V shed 1 base and J shed 4 bases, with 14 bases lying between them.

V is TRBV19 and J is TRBJ1-5; the match to TRBD1 covers 7 bases. The germline gives CDR1 LNHDA, CDR2 SQIVND (reference sequence). This CDR3 contains 16 residues. V lost 1 base, J lost 3 bases, and 6 bases stayed unmatched. The CDR3 region is CASSIAGGGHNQPQHF. CDR3 sequence (DNA): TGTGCCAGTAGTATAGCAGGAGGGGGCCACAATCAGCCCCAGCATTTT.

The table lists this clone with a count of one. The chain couples TRBV7-9 to TRBJ2-5; 7 bases agree with TRBD1. The V gene end was trimmed by 6 bases and the J gene end by 6 bases; junction bases not matched to a gene: 13. The CDR3 length is 15 residues. Germline V CDR1 and CDR2: SEHNR, FQNEAQ (reference sequence). The CDR3 DNA reads TGTGCCAGCAGTGATATCCGGGACAGAGGACAGACCCAGTACTTC. Translating it yields CASSDIRDRGQTQYF.

The rearrangement links TRBV5-1 to TRBJ2-5; 9 nucleotides line up with TRBD1. Per germline, CDR1 SGHRS and CDR2 YFSETQ. This CDR3 is 16 amino acids long. Losses at the gene ends were 5 bases for V and 5 bases for J; bases not matched to a gene: 13. CDR3 DNA: TGCGCCAGCAGTAATACAGGGGGCGCGGCAGGGGAGACCCAGTACTTC. Translating it yields CASSNTGGAAGETQYF.

The chain joins TRBV9 to TRBJ1-2, with 9 bases fitting TRBD1. This CDR3 region has 14 residues. Germline CDR1 SGDLS, CDR2 YYNGEE. Trimming at V came to 1 base and at J to 4 bases, leaving 2 bases not matched to a gene. The CDR3 DNA reads TGTGCCAGCAGCGTAACAGGGGGCTTCTATGGCTACACCTTC. This gives the protein CASSVTGGFYGYTF.

This chain links TRBV7-9 with TRBJ2-5; D call uncertain. This CDR3 spans 13 amino acids. The germline CDR1 and CDR2 sequences are SEHNR and FQNEAQ (reference sequence). V was shortened by 1 base and J by 4 bases, with 7 bases between the two germline ends. CDR3 loop: CASSLEGLETQYF. The CDR3 DNA sequence: TGTGCCAGCAGCTTAGAAGGGTTAGAGACCCAGTACTTC.

The chain couples TRBV7-2 to TRBJ1-2; weak D call: TRBD1 (5 bases). CDR3 length: 15 amino acids. V was cut by 1 base and J by 4 bases, with 13 bases left in between. Germline-derived CDR1 and CDR2 are SGHTA and FQGNSA. Written as DNA, the CDR3 is TGTGCCAGCAGCTTAGGGGGCAGGGTGGGCTATGGCTACACCTTC. Its protein is CASSLGGRVGYGYTF.

V is TRBV10-1 and J is TRBJ1-6; D gene uncertain. The CDR3 loop spans 17 amino acids. V lost 0 bases, J lost 3 bases, and 12 bases lay in between. Germline V CDR1 and CDR2: WNHNN, SYGVQD (reference sequence). CDR3 residues: CASSESPEGFYNSPLHF. CDR3 in DNA: TGCGCCAGCAGTGAGTCTCCGGAGGGATTCTATAATTCACCCCTCCACTTT.

By sample fraction, this clone is medium-sized. This chain links TRBV6-1 with TRBJ2-1; TRBD2 aligns across 8 bases. The trim removed 0 bases at V and 4 bases at J, leaving 2 bases unmatched. CDR3 length: 15 amino acids. Germline V CDR1 and CDR2: MNHNS, SASEGT. This CDR3 reads CASSEASGEYNEQFF. CDR3 bases: TGTGCCAGCAGTGAAGCTAGCGGGGAGTACAATGAGCAGTTCTTC.

The chain has TRBV6-4 and TRBJ2-3; 10 bases line up with TRBD2. Germline V gene data show CDR1 as MRHNA and CDR2 as SNTAGT. Trimming cost V 4 bases and J 8 bases; bases outside gene matches: 3. This CDR3 comprises 13 residues. CDR3 DNA: TGTGCCAGCAGTGCGTTAGCGGGAGGTACGCAGTATTTT. It translates to CASSALAGGTQYF.

The chain is built from TRBV5-4 and TRBJ2-5; 9 bases match TRBD1. Germline V lookup: CDR1 SGHNT, CDR2 YYREEE (reference sequence). Germline trimming cut 4 bases from V and 5 bases from J; bases unmatched to any gene: 9. The CDR3 is 15 residues long. CDR3 nucleotide sequence: TGTGCCAGCAGCCTGAAGACAGGGGGATTTGAGACCCAGTACTTC. This codes for CASSLKTGGFETQYF.

The V and J genes are TRBV5-5 and TRBJ1-4; D not certain. V lost 5 bases and J lost 3, with 17 bases in between. Germline CDR1 and CDR2: SGHKS and YYEKEE (reference sequence). The CDR3 has 16 amino acids. DNA for the CDR3: TGTGCCAGCAGTCTAAACCCGGGGATGGCTAATGAAAAACTGTTTTTT. It specifies CASSLNPGMANEKLFF. The whole variable domain, remainder taken from reference TRBV5-5 and TRBJ1-4, is DAGVTQSPTHLIKTRGQQVTLRCSPISGHKSVSWYQQVLGQGPQFIFQYYEKEERGRGNFPDRFSARQFPNYSSELNVNALLLGDSALYLCASSLNPGMANEKLFFGSGTQLSVL.

V is TRBV18 and J is TRBJ1-5; no clear D. V lost 2 bases and J lost 5, with 16 bases in between. There are 16 residues in the CDR3. Per germline, CDR1 KGHSH and CDR2 LQKENI. CDR3 residues: CASSPVKSGKDQPQHF. CDR3 DNA: TGTGCCAGCTCACCAGTCAAATCCGGAAAGGATCAGCCCCAGCATTTT.

The gene calls are TRBV7-6 and TRBJ2-7, with 12 bases lining up with TRBD1. Germline values: CDR1 SGHVS, CDR2 FNYEAQ. Trimming took 5 bases from V and 5 from J; bases not matched to a gene: 4. This CDR3 has 14 amino acids. CDR3: CASSAGTGGHEQYF. The CDR3 nucleotides read TGTGCCAGCAGCGCCGGGACAGGGGGCCACGAGCAGTACTTC.

This chain joins TRBV5-1 and TRBJ2-5, with D possibly matching TRBD1 (6 bases). The CDR3 runs to 13 residues. Trimming took 5 bases from V and 0 from J, leaving 8 bases between them. Germline V gene lookup returns CDR1 SGHRS and CDR2 YFSETQ. CDR3 amino acids: CASRDSNQETQYF. The CDR3 nucleotides read TGCGCCAGCAGGGACAGCAACCAAGAGACCCAGTACTTC. Full variable domain (rest looked up from reference TRBV5-1 and TRBJ2-5): KAGVTQTPRYLIKTRGQQVTLSCSPISGHRSVSWYQQTPGQGLQFLFEYFSETQRNKGNFPGRFSGRQFSNSRSEMNVSTLELGDSALYLCASRDSNQETQYFGPGTRLLVL.

The chain links TRBV19 to TRBJ2-1; the match to TRBD1 covers 11 bases. Germline CDR1 reads LNHDA; CDR2 reads SQIVND (reference sequence). This CDR3 has 14 residues. Germline trimming cut 5 bases from V and 10 bases from J; bases unmatched to any gene: 7. CDR3 region: CASSPGQGAGEQFF. The CDR3 DNA follows: TGTGCCAGTAGTCCCGGACAGGGGGCTGGCGAGCAGTTCTTC.

The V call is TRBV11-2, the J call TRBJ1-5, with 7 bases lining up with TRBD1. The CDR3 spans 15 residues. In germline, CDR1 is SGHAT, CDR2 FQNNGV. The V and J ends lost 1 base and 1 base, in that order; junction bases with no gene match: 1. The chain's CDR3 is CASSLAGGSNQPQHF. CDR3 in DNA: TGTGCCAGCAGCTTAGCAGGGGGGAGCAATCAGCCCCAGCATTTT.

J is TRBJ1-2 and V is TRBV7-3, with D maybe TRBD1 (5 bases). This CDR3 is built from 13 residues. Germline-derived CDR1 and CDR2 are SGHTA and FQGTGA. V dropped 5 bases and J dropped 6 bases, with 13 bases sitting between them. The CDR3 loop is CASSPAGEHGYTF. The CDR3 DNA reads as TGTGCCAGCAGCCCCGCGGGGGAGCATGGCTACACCTTC.

The V gene is TRBV6-6, the J gene TRBJ1-5; D gene uncertain. The length of the CDR3 is 16 residues. Trimming shortened V by 0 bases and J by 4 bases, and 13 bases separated the two germline ends. Per germline, CDR1 MNHNY and CDR2 SVGAGI (reference sequence). The CDR3 nucleotides are TGTGCCAGCAGTTACTCTCCCAGCGGAGGGAATCAGCCCCAGCATTTT. Amino acid sequence: CASSYSPSGGNQPQHF.

The rearrangement joins TRBV10-3 to TRBJ1-1; no clear D. The CDR3 loop spans 13 amino acids. CDR1 and CDR2 from the germline V gene are ENHRY and SYGVKD. Trimming removed 10 bases at V and 0 bases at J, with 12 bases between. The CDR3 spells CATKSSLNTEAFF. The CDR3 DNA is TGTGCCACCAAATCGTCGTTGAACACTGAAGCTTTCTTT.

V usage is TRBV5-5 and J usage is TRBJ2-3, with D hard to call. The CDR3 covers 15 residues. Germline CDR1 reads SGHKS; CDR2 reads YYEKEE (reference sequence). V was pared by 4 bases and J by 2 bases, with 14 bases between. The CDR3 spells CASSRRGPLTDTQYF. The DNA of the CDR3 is TGTGCCAGCAGCCGGCGTGGACCACTCACAGATACGCAGTATTTT. The full variable domain, its missing parts supplied by reference TRBV5-5 and TRBJ2-3, is DAGVTQSPTHLIKTRGQQVTLRCSPISGHKSVSWYQQVLGQGPQFIFQYYEKEERGRGNFPDRFSARQFPNYSSELNVNALLLGDSALYLCASSRRGPLTDTQYFGPGTRLTVL.

This clone was seen only once. This chain links TRBV3-1 (or the pseudogene TRBV3-2) with TRBJ2-1; 7 nucleotides line up with TRBD1. Germline V lookup: CDR1 LGHDT, CDR2 YNNKEL (reference sequence). J lost 3 bases, V lost 4 bases, and 9 bases had no gene match. The CDR3 contains 16 residues. Here the CDR3 DNA reads TGTGCCAGCAGCCCGAGGGACAGCTCCATCTACAATGAGCAGTTCTTC. This sequence encodes CASSPRDSSIYNEQFF.

The rearrangement uses TRBV4-2 and TRBJ2-2, with D unclear. The ends were cut back, 1 base at V and 6 bases at J, with 12 bases in the middle. In germline, CDR1 is LGHNA, CDR2 YNFKEQ. The length of the CDR3 is 15 residues. This chain's CDR3 is CASSQVIGPAGELFF. The CDR3 DNA is TGTGCCAGCAGCCAAGTGATAGGTCCAGCCGGGGAGCTGTTTTTT.

The rearrangement joins TRBV5-1 to TRBJ1-2, with D perhaps matching TRBD1 (5 bases). Germline V gene data show CDR1 as SGHRS and CDR2 as YFSETQ. The CDR3 extends over 13 amino acids. V lost 4 bases and J lost 13, with 20 bases in between. The CDR3 DNA reads as TGCGCCAGCAGCACAGATACAGGCTTTGGCCGCACCTTC. Translation: CASSTDTGFGRTF.

The chain employs TRBV14 and TRBJ1-1, with 8 nucleotides matching TRBD1. The CDR3 is 13 amino acids. V was pared by 4 bases and J by 3 bases, with 1 base of the junction left unmatched. The germline V gene encodes CDR1 SGHDN and CDR2 FVKESK. The DNA of the CDR3 is TGTGCCAGCAGCCTACAGGGGGACACTGAAGCTTTCTTT. Amino acids: CASSLQGDTEAFF.